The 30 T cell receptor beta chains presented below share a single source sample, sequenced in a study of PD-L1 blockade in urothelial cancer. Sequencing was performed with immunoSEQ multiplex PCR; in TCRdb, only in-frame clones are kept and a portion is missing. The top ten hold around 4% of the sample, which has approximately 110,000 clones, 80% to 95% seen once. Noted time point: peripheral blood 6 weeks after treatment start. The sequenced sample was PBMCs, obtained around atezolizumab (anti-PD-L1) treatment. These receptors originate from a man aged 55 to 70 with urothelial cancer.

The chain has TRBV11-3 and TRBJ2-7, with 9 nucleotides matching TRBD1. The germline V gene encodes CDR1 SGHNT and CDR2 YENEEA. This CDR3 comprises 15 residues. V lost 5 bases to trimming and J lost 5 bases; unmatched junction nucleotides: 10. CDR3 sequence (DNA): TGTGCCAGCAGCCCTGGGGGGGACAGGGCCCACGAGCAGTACTTC. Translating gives CASSPGGDRAHEQYF.

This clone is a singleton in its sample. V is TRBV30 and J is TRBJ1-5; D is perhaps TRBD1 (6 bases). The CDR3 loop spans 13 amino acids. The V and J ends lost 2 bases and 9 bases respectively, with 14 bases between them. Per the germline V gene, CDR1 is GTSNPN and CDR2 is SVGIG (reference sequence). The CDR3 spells CAWSSDRRRPQHF. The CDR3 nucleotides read TGTGCCTGGAGTAGCGACAGGAGGCGGCCCCAGCATTTT.

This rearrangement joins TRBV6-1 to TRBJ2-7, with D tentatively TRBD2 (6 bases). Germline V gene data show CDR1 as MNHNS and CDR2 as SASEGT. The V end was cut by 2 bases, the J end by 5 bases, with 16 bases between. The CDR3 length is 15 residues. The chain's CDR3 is CASSERGGGFHEQYF. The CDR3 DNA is TGTGCCAGCAGTGAAAGGGGTGGAGGGTTCCACGAGCAGTACTTC.

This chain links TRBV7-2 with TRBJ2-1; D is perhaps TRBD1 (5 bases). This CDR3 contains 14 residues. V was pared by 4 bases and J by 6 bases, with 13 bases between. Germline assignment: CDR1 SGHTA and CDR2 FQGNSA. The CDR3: CASSSQGYRNEQFF. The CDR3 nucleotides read TGTGCCAGCAGCTCCCAGGGCTATCGCAATGAGCAGTTCTTC.

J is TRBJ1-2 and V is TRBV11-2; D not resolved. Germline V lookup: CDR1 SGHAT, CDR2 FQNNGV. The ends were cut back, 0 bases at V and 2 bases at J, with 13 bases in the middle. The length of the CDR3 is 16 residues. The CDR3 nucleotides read TGTGCCAGCAGCTTAGATTTCAGTACATCCAACTATGGCTACACCTTC. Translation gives CASSLDFSTSNYGYTF.

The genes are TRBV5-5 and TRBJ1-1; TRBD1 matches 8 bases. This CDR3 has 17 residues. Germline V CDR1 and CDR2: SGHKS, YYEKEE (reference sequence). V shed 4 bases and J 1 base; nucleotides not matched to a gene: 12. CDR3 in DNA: TGTGCCAGCAGCGGATTAAAAAGGACAGGGTGGAACACTGAAGCTTTCTTT. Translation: CASSGLKRTGWNTEAFF.

CDR3 region: CASSQVGLAGGVYNEQFF. The DNA for the CDR3 is TGTGCCAGCAGCCAAGTAGGACTAGCGGGGGGAGTTTACAATGAGCAGTTCTTC. V usage is TRBV4-2 and J usage is TRBJ2-1; 14 bases are a match to TRBD2. The CDR3 is 18 residues long. With 1 base clipped from V and 4 bases from J, the junction kept 6 bases outside the gene matches. Germline CDR1 is LGHNA and CDR2 is YNFKEQ.

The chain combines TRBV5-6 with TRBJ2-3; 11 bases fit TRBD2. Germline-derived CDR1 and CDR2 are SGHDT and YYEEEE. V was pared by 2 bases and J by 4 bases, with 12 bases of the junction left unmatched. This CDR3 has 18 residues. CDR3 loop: CASSFITSGSVLSDTQYF. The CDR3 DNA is TGTGCCAGCAGCTTCATCACTAGCGGGAGTGTTCTCTCAGATACGCAGTATTTT.

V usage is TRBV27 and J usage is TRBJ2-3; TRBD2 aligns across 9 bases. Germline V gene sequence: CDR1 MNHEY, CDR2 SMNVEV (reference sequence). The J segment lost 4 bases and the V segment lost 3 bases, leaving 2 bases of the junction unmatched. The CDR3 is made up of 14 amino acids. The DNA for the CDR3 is TGTGCCAGCAGTTTGGGACTAGCCGCAGATACGCAGTATTTT. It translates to CASSLGLAADTQYF.

The CDR3 DNA is TGTGCCAGCAGCTTAGAGCGGGGTAGCACAGATACGCAGTATTTT. It is translated as CASSLERGSTDTQYF. The chain links TRBV7-9 to TRBJ2-3; 7 bases are shared with TRBD2. This CDR3 comprises 15 residues. Germline-derived CDR1 and CDR2 are SEHNR and FQNEAQ (reference sequence). Unmatched junction bases numbered 1, after V lost 1 base and J lost 0 bases.

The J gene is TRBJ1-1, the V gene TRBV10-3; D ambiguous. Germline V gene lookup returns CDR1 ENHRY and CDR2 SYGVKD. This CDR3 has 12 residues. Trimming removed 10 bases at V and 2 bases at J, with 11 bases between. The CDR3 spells CATYHSNTEAFF. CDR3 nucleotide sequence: TGTGCCACCTACCACAGTAACACTGAAGCTTTCTTT.

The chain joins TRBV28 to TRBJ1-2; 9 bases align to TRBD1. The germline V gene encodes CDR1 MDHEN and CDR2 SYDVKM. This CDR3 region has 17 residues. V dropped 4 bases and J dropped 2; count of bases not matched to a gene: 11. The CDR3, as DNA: TGTGCCAGCAGTTCCACTACCTCCGGGACAGGGAACTATGGCTACACCTTC. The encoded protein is CASSSTTSGTGNYGYTF.

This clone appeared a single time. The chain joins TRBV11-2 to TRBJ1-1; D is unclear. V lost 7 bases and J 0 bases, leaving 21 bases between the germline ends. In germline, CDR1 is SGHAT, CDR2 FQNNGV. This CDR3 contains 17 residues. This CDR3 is CASILRPSQIMNTEAFF. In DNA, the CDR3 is TGTGCCAGCATCTTGAGGCCTTCGCAGATAATGAACACTGAAGCTTTCTTT.

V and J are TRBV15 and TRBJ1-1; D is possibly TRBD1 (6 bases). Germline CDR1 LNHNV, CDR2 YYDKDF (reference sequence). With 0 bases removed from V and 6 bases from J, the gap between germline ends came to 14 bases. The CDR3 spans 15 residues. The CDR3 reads CATSREMTGPPEAFF. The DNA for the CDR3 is TGTGCCACCAGCAGAGAGATGACAGGACCCCCTGAAGCTTTCTTT.

The CDR3 DNA sequence: TGTGCCAGCAGAACCAGCGGGTTTAGCACAGATACGCAGTATTTT. Protein product: CASRTSGFSTDTQYF. J is TRBJ2-3 and V is TRBV28, with D perhaps matching TRBD2 (6 bases). From germline, CDR1 is MDHEN and CDR2 SYDVKM. CDR3 length equals 15 residues. V gave up 6 bases and J gave up 0 bases, with 13 bases separating them.

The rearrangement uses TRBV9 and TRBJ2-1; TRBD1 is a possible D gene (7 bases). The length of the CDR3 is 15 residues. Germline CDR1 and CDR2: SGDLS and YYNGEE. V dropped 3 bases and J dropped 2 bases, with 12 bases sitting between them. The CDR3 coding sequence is TGTGCCAGCAGCGCCGGGGGACAGACCTACAATGAGCAGTTCTTC. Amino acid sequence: CASSAGGQTYNEQFF.

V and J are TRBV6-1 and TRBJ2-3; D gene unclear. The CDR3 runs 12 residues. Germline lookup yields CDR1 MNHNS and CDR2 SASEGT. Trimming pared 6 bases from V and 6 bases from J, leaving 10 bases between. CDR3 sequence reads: CASSETTDTQYF. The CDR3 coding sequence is TGTGCCAGCAGCGAAACTACTGATACGCAGTATTTT.

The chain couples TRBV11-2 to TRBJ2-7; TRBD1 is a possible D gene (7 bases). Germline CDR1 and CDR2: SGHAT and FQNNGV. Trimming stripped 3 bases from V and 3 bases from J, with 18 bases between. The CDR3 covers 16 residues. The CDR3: CASSLVGGDSFYEQYF. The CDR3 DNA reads TGTGCCAGCAGCTTGGTAGGAGGGGACAGTTTCTACGAGCAGTACTTC.

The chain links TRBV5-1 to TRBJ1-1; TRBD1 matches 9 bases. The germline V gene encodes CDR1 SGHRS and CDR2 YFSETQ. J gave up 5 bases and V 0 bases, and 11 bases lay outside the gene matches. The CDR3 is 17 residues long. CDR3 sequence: CASSLAGTGSQATEAFF. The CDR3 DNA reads TGCGCCAGCAGCTTGGCCGGGACAGGGTCCCAAGCGACTGAAGCTTTCTTT.

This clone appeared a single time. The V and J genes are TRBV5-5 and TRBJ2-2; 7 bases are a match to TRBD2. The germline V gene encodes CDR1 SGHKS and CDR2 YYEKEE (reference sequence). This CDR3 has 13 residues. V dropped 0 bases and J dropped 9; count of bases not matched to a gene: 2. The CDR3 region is CASSLAGGRELFF. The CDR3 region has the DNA TGTGCCAGCAGCTTGGCGGGGGGTCGGGAGCTGTTTTTT.

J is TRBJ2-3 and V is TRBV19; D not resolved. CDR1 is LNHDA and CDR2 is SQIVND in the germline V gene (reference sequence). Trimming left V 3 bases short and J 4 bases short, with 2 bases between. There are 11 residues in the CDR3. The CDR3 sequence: CASSIADTQYF. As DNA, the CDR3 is TGTGCCAGTAGTATCGCAGATACGCAGTATTTT. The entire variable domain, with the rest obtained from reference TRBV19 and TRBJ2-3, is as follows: DGGITQSPKYLFRKEGQNVTLSCEQNLNHDAMYWYRQDPGQGLRLIYYSQIVNDFQKGDIAEGYSVSREKKESFPLTVTSAQKNPTAFYLCASSIADTQYFGPGTRLTVL.

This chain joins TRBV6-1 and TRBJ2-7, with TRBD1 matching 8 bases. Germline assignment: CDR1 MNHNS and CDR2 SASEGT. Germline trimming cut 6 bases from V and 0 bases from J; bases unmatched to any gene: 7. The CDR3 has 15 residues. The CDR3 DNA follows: TGTGCCAGCAGGAGGGACAGGCTTAGCTCCTACGAGCAGTACTTC. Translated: CASRRDRLSSYEQYF.

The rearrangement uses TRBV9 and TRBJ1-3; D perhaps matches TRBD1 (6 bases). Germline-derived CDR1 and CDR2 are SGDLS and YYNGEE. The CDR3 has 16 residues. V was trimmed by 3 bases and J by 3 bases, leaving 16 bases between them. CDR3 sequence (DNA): TGTGCCAGCAGCGCCCACAGGGCTGGGGGTGGAAACACCATATATTTT. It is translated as CASSAHRAGGGNTIYF. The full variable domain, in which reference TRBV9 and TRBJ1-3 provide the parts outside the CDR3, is DSGVTQTPKHLITATGQRVTLRCSPRSGDLSVYWYQQSLDQGLQFLIQYYNGEERAKGNILERFSAQQFPDLHSELNLSSLELGDSALYFCASSAHRAGGGNTIYFGEGSWLTVV.

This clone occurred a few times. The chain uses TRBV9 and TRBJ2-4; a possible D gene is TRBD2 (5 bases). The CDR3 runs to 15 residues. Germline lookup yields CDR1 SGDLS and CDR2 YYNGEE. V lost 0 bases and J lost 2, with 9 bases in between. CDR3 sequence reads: CASSVGPSSKNIQYF. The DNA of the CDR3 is TGTGCCAGCAGCGTAGGGCCTAGCTCCAAAAACATTCAGTACTTC.

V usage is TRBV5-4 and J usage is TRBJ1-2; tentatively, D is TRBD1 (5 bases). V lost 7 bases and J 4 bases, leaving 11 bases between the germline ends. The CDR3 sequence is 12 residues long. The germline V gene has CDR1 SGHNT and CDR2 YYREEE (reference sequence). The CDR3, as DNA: TGTGCCAGCCACATTGACAGCTATGGCTACACCTTC. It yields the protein CASHIDSYGYTF.

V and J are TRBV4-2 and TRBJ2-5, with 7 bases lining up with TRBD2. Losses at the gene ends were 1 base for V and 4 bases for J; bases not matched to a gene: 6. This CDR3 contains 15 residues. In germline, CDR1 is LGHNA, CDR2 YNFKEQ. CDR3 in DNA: TGTGCCAGCAGCCAAGCGGAAGGACTAGGAGAGACCCAGTACTTC. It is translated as CASSQAEGLGETQYF.

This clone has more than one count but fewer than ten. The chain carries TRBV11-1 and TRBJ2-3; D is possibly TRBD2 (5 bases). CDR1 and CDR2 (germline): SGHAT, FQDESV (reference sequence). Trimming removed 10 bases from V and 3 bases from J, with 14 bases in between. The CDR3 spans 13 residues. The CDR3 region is CATTRGFTDTQYF. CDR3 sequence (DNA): TGTGCCACCACTCGGGGATTTACAGATACGCAGTATTTT.

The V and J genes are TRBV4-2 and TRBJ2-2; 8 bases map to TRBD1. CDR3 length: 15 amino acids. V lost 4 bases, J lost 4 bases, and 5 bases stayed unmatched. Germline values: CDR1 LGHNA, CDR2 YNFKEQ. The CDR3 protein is CASSRGQATTGELFF. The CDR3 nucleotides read TGTGCCAGCAGCCGGGGACAGGCGACCACCGGGGAGCTGTTTTTT.

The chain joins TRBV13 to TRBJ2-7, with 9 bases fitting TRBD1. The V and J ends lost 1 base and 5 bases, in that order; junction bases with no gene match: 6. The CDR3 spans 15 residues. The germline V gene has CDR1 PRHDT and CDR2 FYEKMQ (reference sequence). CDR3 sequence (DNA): TGTGCCAGCAGCTTAGCGGGACAGGGACAGCACGAGCAGTACTTC. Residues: CASSLAGQGQHEQYF.

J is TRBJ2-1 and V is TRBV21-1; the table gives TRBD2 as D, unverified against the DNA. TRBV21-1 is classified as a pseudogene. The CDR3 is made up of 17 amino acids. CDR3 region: CASSKESRGSSYNEQFF. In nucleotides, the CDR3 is TGTGCCAGCAGCAAAGAGTCACGGGGAAGCTCCTACAATGAGCAGTTCTTC.